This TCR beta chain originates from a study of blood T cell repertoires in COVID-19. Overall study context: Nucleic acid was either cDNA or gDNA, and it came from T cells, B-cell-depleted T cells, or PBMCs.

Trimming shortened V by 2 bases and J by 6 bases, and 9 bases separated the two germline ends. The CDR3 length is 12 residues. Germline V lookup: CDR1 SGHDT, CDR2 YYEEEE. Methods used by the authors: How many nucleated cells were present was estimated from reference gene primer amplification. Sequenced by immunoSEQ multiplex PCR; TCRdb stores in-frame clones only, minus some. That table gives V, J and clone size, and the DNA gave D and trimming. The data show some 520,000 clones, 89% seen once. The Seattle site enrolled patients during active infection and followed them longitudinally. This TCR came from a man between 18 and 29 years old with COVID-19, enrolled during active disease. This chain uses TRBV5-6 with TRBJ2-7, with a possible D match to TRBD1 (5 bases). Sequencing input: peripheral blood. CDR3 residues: CASSLWGREQYF. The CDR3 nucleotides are TGTGCCAGCAGCTTATGGGGCCGCGAGCAGTACTTC. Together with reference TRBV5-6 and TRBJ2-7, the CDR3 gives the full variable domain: DAGVTQSPTHLIKTRGQQVTLRCSPKSGHDTVSWYQQALGQGPQFIFQYYEEEERQRGNFPDRFSGHQFPNYSSELNVNALLLGDSALYLCASSLWGREQYFGPGTRLTVT.